Presented here are 8 T cell receptor beta chains from one specimen sequenced in a study of blood T cell repertoires in COVID-19. The table came from immunoSEQ multiplex PCR; TCRdb's copy has only in-frame clones and leaves some out. The table has under 450,000 clones, more than 75% seen once; the top ten hold roughly 1.4%. The source material was PBMCs or T cells enriched from blood (not recorded which). These receptors all stem from a man aged 25 to 40 who had recovered from COVID-19.

The chain carries TRBV7-8 and TRBJ2-1; D may be TRBD2 (5 bases). V was shortened by 3 bases and J by 10 bases, with 16 bases between the two germline ends. CDR1 and CDR2 (germline): SGHVS, FQNEAQ. This CDR3 region has 14 residues. The CDR3 reads CASSFEGTYGEQFF. As DNA, the CDR3 is TGTGCCAGCAGCTTCGAGGGAACCTACGGGGAGCAGTTCTTC.

The chain recombines TRBV30 with TRBJ1-1, with a possible D match to TRBD1 (5 bases). Trimming pared 8 bases from V and 1 base from J, leaving 11 bases between. CDR3 length equals 12 residues. Per the germline V gene, CDR1 is GTSNPN and CDR2 is SVGIG (reference sequence). The CDR3, as DNA: TGTGCCGGTGGCAGGGCGAACACTGAAGCTTTCTTT. Its translation is CAGGRANTEAFF.

A remark on this clone: Other DNA sequences in this specimen translate into the identical CDR3. This sequence joins TRBV19 and TRBJ2-7; D perhaps matches TRBD1 (5 bases). The V end lost 3 bases, the J end lost 0 bases, and 9 bases lay between the germline ends. The CDR3 has 14 residues. Germline V gene data show CDR1 as LNHDA and CDR2 as SQIVND (reference sequence). The CDR3 spells CASSIGQGSYEQYF. The CDR3, as DNA: TGTGCCAGTAGTATCGGGCAGGGCTCCTACGAGCAGTACTTC.

V and J are TRBV7-9 and TRBJ1-3; possible D gene TRBD1, 5 bases. Germline V gives CDR1 SEHNR, CDR2 FQNEAQ (reference sequence). This CDR3 spans 15 amino acids. V gave up 5 bases and J gave up 6 bases, with 17 bases separating them. CDR3 DNA: TGTGCCAGCAGCCGCTCGCAGGGTGACCCAAACACCATATATTTT. It is translated as CASSRSQGDPNTIYF.

This rearrangement joins TRBV18 to TRBJ1-1; a weak D match, TRBD1 (6 bases). This CDR3 is 13 amino acids long. Germline assignment: CDR1 KGHSH and CDR2 LQKENI. V lost 7 bases and J 1 base, leaving 10 bases between the germline ends. CDR3 in DNA: TGTGCCAGCTTACAGGGCACGAACACTGAAGCTTTCTTT. As protein: CASLQGTNTEAFF.

The chain carries TRBV5-1 and TRBJ2-2; no definite D call. Germline V gene sequence: CDR1 SGHRS, CDR2 YFSETQ. This CDR3 contains 16 residues. Between the trimmed V and J ends, which lost 4 bases and 6 bases, there was a span of 19 bases. CDR3 amino acids: CASSPRRGLGPGELFF. The CDR3 nucleotides read TGCGCCAGCAGCCCACGGCGTGGGCTCGGTCCCGGGGAGCTGTTTTTT. Full variable domain (remainder filled in from reference TRBV5-1 and TRBJ2-2): KAGVTQTPRYLIKTRGQQVTLSCSPISGHRSVSWYQQTPGQGLQFLFEYFSETQRNKGNFPGRFSGRQFSNSRSEMNVSTLELGDSALYLCASSPRRGLGPGELFFGEGSRLTVL.

The V and J genes are TRBV6-1 and TRBJ2-2, with D uncertain. Germline values: CDR1 MNHNS, CDR2 SASEGT. With 5 bases removed from V and 7 bases from J, the gap between germline ends came to 11 bases. The length of the CDR3 is 13 residues. CDR3: CASSLLFNGELFF. The CDR3 DNA follows: TGTGCCAGCAGTTTACTTTTTAACGGGGAGCTGTTTTTT.

This clone was recorded once. The chain employs TRBV19 and TRBJ1-5, with 9 bases lining up with TRBD1. After removal of 6 bases from V and 3 bases from J, the junction contained 3 bases not matched to a gene. This CDR3 has 14 residues. Germline-derived CDR1 and CDR2 are LNHDA and SQIVND (reference sequence). CDR3 DNA sequence: TGTGCCAGTAGGGGACAGGGCCTCAATCAGCCCCAGCATTTT. Protein sequence: CASRGQGLNQPQHF.